This is a list of T cell receptor beta chains from one sample in a study of blood T cell repertoires in COVID-19. Clones were read by immunoSEQ multiplex PCR, and TCRdb kept only the in-frame ones, dropping some. The sample consists of fewer than 200,000 clones, about 80% of them appearing once. Source material: peripheral blood. All receptors derive from an older woman with COVID-19, enrolled during active disease. Both conserved end residues are part of each CDR3. Each record gives: CDR3 DNA, CDR3 protein, J gene, clone size, V gene, D gene. A D gene is named only where the DNA matches it firmly. Size values are once, few and many counts, or a class for expanded clones, and some rows have none.

TGTGCCAGCAGAGTTCCGGGACAGGGTCTTTATGGCTACACCTTC | CASRVPGQGLYGYTF | TRBJ1-2 | - | TRBV28 | TRBD1
TGTGCCAGCAGCCCTACTATTGCGGACAGGTACACTGAAGCTTTCTTT | CASSPTIADRYTEAFF | TRBJ1-1 | - | TRBV6-2/TRBV6-3 | TRBD1
TGTGCCAGCAGCTTAGGATTCGGGGGTTCCTACGAGCAGTACTTC | CASSLGFGGSYEQYF | TRBJ2-7 | - | TRBV7-2 | -
TGTGCCAGCAGTTCTAAGGGACAGGGGATATGGACTGAAGCTTTCTTT | CASSSKGQGIWTEAFF | TRBJ1-1 | - | TRBV6-6 | TRBD1
TGTGCCAGCAGCTTACCGTCCATACTAGCGGGGGACACCGGGGAGCTGTTTTTT | CASSLPSILAGDTGELFF | TRBJ2-2 | - | TRBV11-3 | TRBD2
TGTGCCAGCAGCTCCAGCGGGGGGGCGGCCCAGTACTTC | CASSSSGGAAQYF | TRBJ2-5 | once | TRBV5-4 | TRBD2
TGTGCCAGTAGTACCCCTACTCGGACAGATACTTATGAAAAACTGTTTTTT | CASSTPTRTDTYEKLFF | TRBJ1-4 | few | TRBV19 | -
TGTGCCAGCAGCCAACAGGCAAGGGGCGAAGAGTACGGCTACACCTTC | CASSQQARGEEYGYTF | TRBJ1-2 | - | TRBV7-2 | -
TGCGCCAGCAGCCAAGAGGGGCAGGACCTAGCCAAAAACATTCAGTACTTC | CASSQEGQDLAKNIQYF | TRBJ2-4 | - | TRBV4-1 | -
TGTGCCAGCAGTGAAGCAGGGAGAGGTGGAAACACCATATATTTT | CASSEAGRGGNTIYF | TRBJ1-3 | - | TRBV6-1 | -
TGTGCCAGCAGCGCTAGCGGCCCATACAATGAGCAGTTCTTC | CASSASGPYNEQFF | TRBJ2-1 | - | TRBV7-2 | TRBD2
TGTGCCAGCAGCTTAGCGGCAGGGCCCTACGAGCAGTACTTC | CASSLAAGPYEQYF | TRBJ2-7 | - | TRBV7-9 | -
TGTGCCTTCGATGGAGTACGTGGCACAGATACGCAGTATTTT | CAFDGVRGTDTQYF | TRBJ2-3 | once | TRBV30 | -
TGTGCCAGTAGTATATCAGGGGCCACCCTTCTTAGCAATCAGCCCCAGCATTTT | CASSISGATLLSNQPQHF | TRBJ1-5 | few | TRBV19 | -
TGTGCCAGCAGCCAAGAGCTCGTCAGACAAGAGACCCAGTACTTC | CASSQELVRQETQYF | TRBJ2-5 | few | TRBV14 | -
TGTGCCAGCGAGTTCCTAGCGGGGGCTGGGAATCGGTTCTTC | CASEFLAGAGNRFF | TRBJ2-1 | - | TRBV2 | TRBD2
TGTGCCACCAGTGATTTGACGGGGGGAGTCATGAACACTGAAGCTTTCTTT | CATSDLTGGVMNTEAFF | TRBJ1-1 | - | TRBV24-1 | -
TGTGCCAGCAGCCCCCGGACAGGGTATTATAATTCACCCCTCCACTTT | CASSPRTGYYNSPLHF | TRBJ1-6 | - | TRBV5-6 | TRBD1
TGTGCCTGGAGTGTACCCCTGACACTGACACTGAACACTGAAGCTTTCTTT | CAWSVPLTLTLNTEAFF | TRBJ1-1 | - | TRBV30 | -
TGTGCCAGCAGCCCGGGACAGGGCAGGGGGCTCTCTGGAAACACCATATATTTT | CASSPGQGRGLSGNTIYF | TRBJ1-3 | - | TRBV5-4 | TRBD1